The 5 T cell receptor beta chains presented below share a single source sample, sequenced in a study of blood T cell repertoires in COVID-19. The repertoire was sequenced with immunoSEQ multiplex PCR; TCRdb's copy has only in-frame clones and lacks some. The table includes some 170,000 clones, around 80% detected once. Sequencing was carried out using peripheral blood. The receptors derive from a woman aged 40 to 50 with COVID-19, enrolled during active disease.

The chain is built from TRBV12-3 or TRBV12-4 and TRBJ1-2; the D is unclear. V lost 10 bases to trimming and J lost 1 base, with 13 bases between them. The CDR3 contains 13 residues. The CDR3 region has the DNA TGTGCCAACACCGGGTCGGTTAACTATGGCTACACCTTC. Translation: CANTGSVNYGYTF.

V usage is TRBV5-1 and J usage is TRBJ1-2, with 7 positions matching TRBD1. Germline lookup yields CDR1 SGHRS and CDR2 YFSETQ. Losses at the gene ends were 4 bases for V and 10 bases for J; bases not matched to a gene: 13. This CDR3 is 14 amino acids long. The CDR3 nucleotides are TGCGCCAGCAGCCTTTGGACAGGAGATCATCCCTACACCTTC. Amino acids: CASSLWTGDHPYTF.

V gene TRBV9 combines with J gene TRBJ2-2; 8 bases fit TRBD1. Unmatched junction bases numbered 9, after V lost 4 bases and J lost 4 bases. The CDR3 spans 16 residues. Looked up from germline, CDR1 is SGDLS and CDR2 is YYNGEE. This chain's CDR3 is CASSPRDRGGTGELFF. CDR3 nucleotide sequence: TGTGCCAGCAGCCCGAGAGACAGGGGAGGCACCGGGGAGCTGTTTTTT.

The chain is built from TRBV10-1 and TRBJ2-5; D is possibly TRBD1 (5 bases). CDR1 WNHNN and CDR2 SYGVQD come from the germline V gene (reference sequence). The CDR3 is made up of 14 amino acids. V lost 2 bases and J 5 bases, leaving 12 bases between the germline ends. The CDR3 here is CASSEQGKRETQYF. DNA of the CDR3: TGCGCCAGCAGTGAGCAGGGAAAACGGGAGACCCAGTACTTC.

This chain uses TRBV5-8 with TRBJ1-2; weak D call: TRBD1 (6 bases). V lost 5 bases, J lost 4 bases, and 9 bases lay in between. CDR1 and CDR2 from the germline V gene are SGHTS and YDEGEE. This CDR3 spans 12 amino acids. CDR3 protein: CASRGTSYGYTF. In DNA, the CDR3 is TGTGCCAGCAGAGGGACAAGCTATGGCTACACCTTC.